Sequencing of this T cell receptor beta chain was carried out in a study of kidney transplant recipient with SARS-CoV-2 infection. The CDR3 is made up of 15 amino acids. Per the germline V gene, CDR1 is MDHEN and CDR2 is SYDVKM. Losses at the gene ends were 1 base for V and 9 bases for J; bases not matched to a gene: 12. From the reads, TCRdb called clonotypes with MiXCR, one entry per CDR3 protein. The sample carries roughly 250,000 distinct CDR3 sequences, more than 25% recorded once. A note on this clonotype: This sequence may be a read error, since a much larger clone differs from it by one base.

The sample here was a blood sample, taken at baseline and on roughly day 110 from a kidney transplant recipient. The sequence came from a male patient aged 30 to 39 who had COVID-19 and was a kidney transplant recipient. The graft donor may be the source of some T cells. J is TRBJ2-7 and V is TRBV28; 7 bases are shared with TRBD2. The CDR3 protein is CASSLFWREWSGQYF. DNA of the CDR3: TGTGCCAGCAGTTTATTCTGGCGGGAGTGGTCCGGGCAGTACTTC.